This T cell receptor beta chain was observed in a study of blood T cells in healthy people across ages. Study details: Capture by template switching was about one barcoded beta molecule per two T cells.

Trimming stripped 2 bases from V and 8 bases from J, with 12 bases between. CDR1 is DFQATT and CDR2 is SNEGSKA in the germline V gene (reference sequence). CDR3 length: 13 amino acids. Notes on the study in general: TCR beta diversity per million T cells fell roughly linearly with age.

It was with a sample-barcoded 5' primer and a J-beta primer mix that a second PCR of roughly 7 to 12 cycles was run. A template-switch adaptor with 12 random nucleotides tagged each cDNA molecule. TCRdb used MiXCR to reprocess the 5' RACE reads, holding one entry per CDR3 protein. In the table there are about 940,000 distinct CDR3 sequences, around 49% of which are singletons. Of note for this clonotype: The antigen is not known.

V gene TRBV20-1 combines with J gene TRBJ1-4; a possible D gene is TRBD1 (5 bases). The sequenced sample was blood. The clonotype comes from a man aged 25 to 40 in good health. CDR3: CSARSGGGEKLFF. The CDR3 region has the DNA TGCAGTGCTAGATCGGGGGGAGGCGAAAAACTGTTTTTT.